This is a list of T cell receptor beta chains from one sample in a study of blood T cell repertoires in COVID-19. Produced via immunoSEQ multiplex PCR; TCRdb's table is partial and in-frame only. There are some 180,000 clones in the sample; 80% to 85% occur only once, and over 6.5% lies in the top ten. Sequences were obtained from peripheral blood. All receptors come from a woman aged 35 to 49 with COVID-19, enrolled during active disease. Each CDR3 is given with its conserved first and last residue. The D gene is left open where the match is weak. Expanded clones are given a class, and other clones once, few, many or no size at all.

-	TRBV19	TRBJ1-1	-	CASSSSRDTEAFF	TGTGCCAGTAGTTCATCACGGGACACTGAAGCTTTCTTT
TRBD1	TRBV9	TRBJ1-2	many	CASSTGTGASYTF	TGTGCCAGCAGCACCGGGACAGGGGCGAGCTACACCTTC
TRBD2	TRBV18	TRBJ2-3	once	CASSPTSGGTDTQYF	TGTGCCAGCTCACCGACTAGCGGGGGCACAGATACGCAGTATTTT
TRBD1	TRBV6-6	TRBJ1-4	-	CASGRADRVDEKLFF	TGTGCCAGCGGGCGGGCCGACAGGGTAGATGAAAAACTGTTTTTT
-	TRBV7-6	TRBJ1-4	-	CASSPSDQNVEKLFF	TGTGCCAGCAGCCCTAGTGACCAGAATGTGGAAAAACTGTTTTTT
TRBD1	TRBV5-6	TRBJ2-7	-	CASSPIGQGMGEQYF	TGTGCCAGCAGCCCGATCGGACAGGGGATGGGCGAGCAGTACTTC
-	TRBV5-6	TRBJ2-3	-	CASSLAVGTDTQYF	TGTGCCAGCAGCTTGGCCGTTGGCACAGATACGCAGTATTTT
TRBD1	TRBV5-4	TRBJ2-1	-	CASSQNRGNEQFF	TGTGCCAGCAGCCAGAACAGGGGGAATGAGCAGTTCTTC
-	TRBV18	TRBJ1-5	-	CASSPVPGDQPQHF	TGTGCCAGCTCACCAGTGCCAGGGGACCAGCCCCAGCATTTT
-	TRBV4-2	TRBJ2-6	-	CASSQDDSVSGANVLTF	TGTGCCAGCAGCCAAGATGACAGTGTCTCTGGGGCCAACGTCCTGACTTTC
TRBD2	TRBV3-1/TRBV3-2	TRBJ2-3	-	CASSLRLLGGRADTQYF	TGTGCCAGCAGCCTGAGGCTCTTGGGCGGGAGGGCAGATACGCAGTATTTT
TRBD1	TRBV5-8	TRBJ2-5	once	CASSSGQDLSRGTQYF	TGTGCCAGCAGCTCTGGACAGGATTTATCTCGGGGGACCCAGTACTTC
-	TRBV9	TRBJ2-7	once	CASSFTGSTGYEQYF	TGTGCCAGCAGCTTTACAGGGTCGACGGGCTACGAGCAGTACTTC
-	TRBV18	TRBJ2-7	-	CASSRLSGSSYEQYF	TGTGCCAGCTCCCGACTAAGCGGAAGCTCCTACGAGCAGTACTTC
-	TRBV2	TRBJ2-2	-	CASSPRSSGELFF	TGTGCCAGCAGCCCCCGGTCGTCCGGGGAGCTGTTTTTT
TRBD1	TRBV6-4	TRBJ2-2	-	CASSPGQTNTGELFF	TGTGCCAGCAGCCCGGGACAGACGAACACCGGGGAGCTGTTTTTT
-	TRBV7-9	TRBJ2-3	-	CASSLSGTSTDTQYF	TGTGCCAGCAGCTTATCAGGGACTAGCACAGATACGCAGTATTTT
TRBD1	TRBV5-1	TRBJ1-1	-	CASSTGRTGMMNTEAFF	TGCGCCAGCAGCACCGGAAGGACAGGGATGATGAACACTGAAGCTTTCTTT
-	TRBV12-3/TRBV12-4	TRBJ2-5	-	CASSPYLWETQYF	TGTGCCAGCAGTCCCTACCTTTGGGAGACCCAGTACTTC
-	TRBV5-1	TRBJ2-1	-	CASSLAGIAVRDEQFF	TGCGCCAGCAGCTTGGCCGGTATAGCGGTACGTGATGAGCAGTTCTTC
-	TRBV5-1	TRBJ2-2	-	CASSPAGATGELFF	TGCGCCAGCAGCCCCGCGGGGGCCACCGGGGAGCTGTTTTTT
TRBD1	TRBV14	TRBJ2-7	-	CASSLREGGKPYEQYF	TGTGCCAGCAGCCTCAGGGAAGGGGGCAAACCCTACGAGCAGTACTTC
TRBD1	TRBV5-4	TRBJ1-1	-	CASTTPDRGGEKDTEAFF	TGTGCCAGCACCACGCCGGACAGGGGAGGGGAGAAGGACACTGAAGCTTTCTTT
TRBD1	TRBV29-1	TRBJ1-2	-	CSVYPTGEVYGYTF	TGCAGCGTGTACCCGACAGGGGAGGTCTATGGCTACACCTTC
-	TRBV18	TRBJ1-5	-	CASSPGAGNQPQHF	TGTGCCAGCTCACCAGGGGCGGGCAATCAGCCCCAGCATTTT
-	TRBV19	TRBJ2-7	once	CASSIVAAGSYEQYF	TGTGCCAGTAGTATAGTTGCGGCAGGGTCCTACGAGCAGTACTTC
-	TRBV7-8	TRBJ1-5	-	CASSPSLRQDLTNQPQHF	TGTGCCAGCAGCCCCTCCCTACGACAGGACCTCACTAATCAGCCCCAGCATTTT
-	TRBV24-1	TRBJ2-1	-	CATSVGGAEQFF	TGTGCCACCAGTGTAGGAGGGGCTGAGCAGTTCTTC
-	TRBV4-2	TRBJ1-2	-	CASSQGGNYGYTF	TGTGCCAGCAGCCAAGGTGGCAACTATGGCTACACCTTC
-	TRBV12-3/TRBV12-4	TRBJ2-1	-	CASSLYGLQFF	TGTGCCAGCAGTTTATACGGACTACAGTTCTTC
TRBD2	TRBV3-1/TRBV3-2	TRBJ2-1	-	CASSQERLASGSLNEQFF	TGTGCCAGCAGCCAAGAGAGGTTAGCTAGCGGGTCCCTCAATGAGCAGTTCTTC
-	TRBV3-1/TRBV3-2	TRBJ2-3	-	CATKDSTDTQYF	TGTGCCACCAAGGACTCCACAGATACGCAGTATTTT
TRBD2	TRBV10-1	TRBJ2-1	-	CASSSRTSGRMDEQFF	TGCGCCAGCAGCTCCAGGACTAGCGGGAGGATGGATGAGCAGTTCTTC
-	TRBV29-1	TRBJ2-1	-	CSVGDNEQFF	TGCAGCGTCGGGGACAATGAGCAGTTCTTC
-	TRBV5-4	TRBJ2-7	-	CASSPQPVTQSEQYF	TGTGCCAGCAGCCCCCAACCCGTGACTCAATCCGAGCAGTACTTC
-	TRBV19	TRBJ1-2	-	CASSKPWTDGYTF	TGTGCCAGTAGTAAACCTTGGACTGATGGCTACACCTTC
-	TRBV27	TRBJ1-2	-	CASSYEQGLGGYTF	TGTGCCAGCAGTTACGAACAGGGATTAGGTGGCTACACCTTC
TRBD2	TRBV4-1	TRBJ2-7	-	CASSQLAGGGGTYEQYF	TGCGCCAGCAGCCAACTAGCGGGAGGAGGGGGGACCTACGAGCAGTACTTC
TRBD1	TRBV10-3	TRBJ1-6	once	CAISRQGNNSPLHF	TGTGCCATCAGCAGACAGGGAAATAATTCACCCCTCCACTTT
TRBD2	TRBV2	TRBJ2-3	-	CASASGGSTDTQYF	TGTGCCAGTGCTAGCGGGGGGAGCACAGATACGCAGTATTTT
-	TRBV28	TRBJ1-3	-	CASSPRRDGNTIYF	TGTGCCAGCAGCCCACGGAGAGACGGAAACACCATATATTTT
-	TRBV19	TRBJ1-2	-	CASKKQGGYGYTF	TGTGCCAGCAAAAAACAGGGTGGCTATGGCTACACCTTC
TRBD1	TRBV5-1	TRBJ1-2	-	CASSLGDRGGYTF	TGCGCCAGCAGCCTGGGGGACAGAGGGGGCTACACCTTC
TRBD1	TRBV5-4	TRBJ2-7	-	CASSLGQGRYEQYF	TGTGCCAGCAGCTTGGGACAGGGGCGGTACGAGCAGTACTTC
TRBD2	TRBV7-8	TRBJ2-2	-	CASRANGVAGFRGELFF	TGTGCCAGCAGGGCTAACGGAGTAGCGGGGTTCAGGGGGGAGCTGTTTTTT
-	TRBV7-9	TRBJ2-7	-	CASSLGSGNEQYF	TGTGCCAGCAGCTTAGGGTCCGGTAACGAGCAGTACTTC
-	TRBV24-1	TRBJ1-2	once	CATTRQSYGYTF	TGTGCCACCACCAGGCAGTCCTATGGCTACACCTTC
-	TRBV4-1	TRBJ2-3	once	CASSQDYGNTQYF	TGCGCCAGCAGCCAAGATTACGGGAATACGCAGTATTTT
TRBD1	TRBV29-1	TRBJ2-5	-	CSVRTGGKGETQYF	TGCAGCGTTAGGACAGGGGGCAAAGGAGAGACCCAGTACTTC
-	TRBV9	TRBJ2-1	-	CASSVDPGVYNEQFF	TGTGCCAGCAGCGTAGACCCAGGGGTATACAATGAGCAGTTCTTC